These 23 T cell receptor beta chains came from one sample sequenced in a study of metastatic and nonmetastatic thyroid tumors. Treatment of any kind had been given to no patient before thyroid surgery. TCRdb re-called the PCR reads via MiXCR. Of some 30,000 clones listed, around 7% are singletons. Input material: blood. These TCRs come from a female donor with papillary thyroid cancer or a benign thyroid nodule (not recorded which). Some clones in this sample may be carry-over from other donors' samples.

The sample holds many counts of this clone. The chain is built from TRBV20-1 and TRBJ1-1; unclear D gene. With 3 bases removed from V and 3 bases from J, the gap between germline ends came to 5 bases. CDR3 length: 11 amino acids. In germline, CDR1 is DFQATT, CDR2 SNEGSKA (reference sequence). CDR3 DNA sequence: TGCAGTGCTAGTTCGCACACTGAAGCTTTCTTT. It codes for CSASSHTEAFF.

The table lists this clone with many counts. This chain uses TRBV3-1 with TRBJ1-1, with D perhaps TRBD1 (5 bases). In germline, CDR1 is LGHDT, CDR2 YNNKEL (reference sequence). The CDR3 runs 15 residues. V lost 2 bases, J lost 4 bases, and 14 bases lay in between. The CDR3 protein is CASSQPSGGITEAFF. The CDR3 nucleotides read TGTGCCAGCAGCCAACCCTCCGGGGGAATCACTGAAGCTTTCTTT. The complete variable domain, with remaining parts taken from reference TRBV3-1 and TRBJ1-1, reads DTAVSQTPKYLVTQMGNDKSIKCEQNLGHDTMYWYKQDSKKFLKIMFSYNNKELIINETVPNRFSPKSPDKAHLNLHINSLELGDSAVYFCASSQPSGGITEAFFGQGTRLTVV.

This clone was counted only a few times. This sequence joins TRBV5-6 and TRBJ2-5; D unresolved. Trimming took 5 bases from V and 7 from J, leaving 15 bases between them. Germline V gene data show CDR1 as SGHDT and CDR2 as YYEEEE. There are 13 residues in the CDR3. CDR3 nucleotides: TGTGCCAGCAGTGTGGCCGGGCGCGGGACCCAGTACTTC. Translating gives CASSVAGRGTQYF.

This clone was seen repeatedly, ten times or more. The chain uses TRBV19 and TRBJ1-6; D call uncertain. Trimming left V 6 bases short and J 7 bases short, with 10 bases between. Germline V gene lookup returns CDR1 LNHDA and CDR2 SQIVND (reference sequence). The length of the CDR3 is 13 residues. The CDR3 DNA reads TGTGCCAGTAGGGCCCCGTTGAATTCACCCCTCCACTTT. It translates to CASRAPLNSPLHF.

This clone showed up many times. This sequence joins TRBV18 and TRBJ2-5; D is undetermined. V was pared by 0 bases and J by 1 base, with 15 bases between. CDR3 length: 17 amino acids. Germline loops: CDR1 KGHSH, CDR2 LQKENI. The chain's CDR3 is CASSPPSAGYLQETQYF. CDR3 DNA sequence: TGTGCCAGCTCACCACCTTCCGCCGGCTACCTCCAAGAGACCCAGTACTTC.

The V gene is TRBV30, the J gene TRBJ2-7, with D perhaps TRBD2 (5 bases). The length of the CDR3 is 15 residues. Trimming removed 1 base at V and 8 bases at J, with 21 bases between. CDR1 is GTSNPN and CDR2 is SVGIG in the germline V gene (reference sequence). The CDR3 DNA follows: TGTGCCTGGAGTGAACTGTCGGGGAAGGGAGCCCAGCAGTACTTC. Encoded protein: CAWSELSGKGAQQYF.

This clone occurred many times. This same CDR3 is encoded by further DNA sequences in the sample. The V and J genes are TRBV12-3 or TRBV12-4 and TRBJ2-7; 10 nucleotides match TRBD1. V shed 6 bases, J shed 2 bases, and the junction held 4 bases outside the gene matches. This CDR3 comprises 14 residues. Here the CDR3 DNA reads TGTGCCAGCAGGTACGGGACAGGGGCCTACGAGCAGTACTTC. Encoded protein: CASRYGTGAYEQYF.

This clone showed up many times. This chain links TRBV24-1 with TRBJ2-3; weak D call: TRBD1 (5 bases). Germline V gives CDR1 KGHDR, CDR2 SFDVKD. The CDR3 runs to 15 residues. V was clipped by 4 bases and J by 1 base, with 11 bases between them. The CDR3 nucleotides read TGTGCCACCAGTGACCCGACAGAACGCACAGATACGCAGTATTTT. This translates into CATSDPTERTDTQYF.

There are many counts of this clone. The J gene is TRBJ2-2, the V gene TRBV20-1; no firm D call. Between the trimmed V and J ends, which lost 2 bases and 5 bases, there was a span of 15 bases. This CDR3 has 15 amino acids. Germline CDR1 and CDR2: DFQATT and SNEGSKA (reference sequence). The CDR3: CSARPPPGWTGELFF. CDR3 nucleotide sequence: TGCAGTGCTAGACCTCCCCCCGGATGGACCGGGGAGCTGTTTTTT.

On this clone: This could be a read error, since a much larger clone is one nucleotide away. V gene TRBV30 combines with J gene TRBJ2-1; D possibly matches TRBD1 or TRBD2 (6 bases each). The CDR3 has 15 residues. CDR1 and CDR2 (germline): GTSNPN, SVGIG (reference sequence). The CDR3 DNA follows: TGTGCCTGGGTCATCGGTGCGGCCGGGGGCAATGAGCAGCTCTTC. Translating gives CAWVIGAAGGNEQLF.

This clone showed up just a few times. V usage is TRBV4-3 and J usage is TRBJ1-2; maybe TRBD1 (6 bases). The CDR3 covers 13 residues. Looked up from germline, CDR1 is LGHNA and CDR2 is YSLEER. V lost 0 bases and J 7 bases, leaving 9 bases between the germline ends. The CDR3 sequence is CASSQDRGGGYTF. CDR3 nucleotide sequence: TGCGCCAGCAGCCAAGATAGGGGGGGTGGCTACACCTTC.

This clone was seen many times. The V gene is TRBV27, the J gene TRBJ1-5; unclear D gene. Trimming shortened V by 5 bases and J by 0 bases, and 14 bases separated the two germline ends. The CDR3 consists of 16 residues. Germline CDR1 MNHEY, CDR2 SMNVEV (reference sequence). In DNA form, the CDR3 reads TGTGCCAGCAGTGTGACGGCAACTTATAGCAATCAGCCCCAGCATTTT. Translated: CASSVTATYSNQPQHF.

This clone was picked up many times. The rearrangement joins TRBV14 to TRBJ2-3; 13 bases fit TRBD2. Germline V gives CDR1 SGHDN, CDR2 FVKESK. V lost 6 bases, J lost 4 bases, and 7 bases stayed unmatched. This CDR3 has 16 amino acids. The CDR3 is CASRIGTSGTADTQYF. In DNA, the CDR3 is TGTGCCAGCAGGATCGGGACTAGCGGGACGGCAGATACGCAGTATTTT.

This clone was counted many times. The chain links TRBV5-1 to TRBJ2-7; 8 nucleotides align to TRBD1. Germline lookup yields CDR1 SGHRS and CDR2 YFSETQ. The CDR3 has 12 amino acids. The V segment lost 3 bases and the J segment 7 bases; nucleotides outside the gene matches: 3. The DNA for the CDR3 is TGCGCCAGCAGCTGGACAGGGCAGGAGCAGTACTTC. It is translated as CASSWTGQEQYF.

This clone was seen ten or more times. The chain joins TRBV3-1 to TRBJ2-1, with D tentatively TRBD1 (6 bases). Germline values: CDR1 LGHDT, CDR2 YNNKEL (reference sequence). The CDR3 length is 14 residues. The V end was cut by 7 bases, the J end by 6 bases, with 16 bases between. The chain's CDR3 is CASTLGTLVNEQFF. The CDR3 bases are TGTGCCAGCACTCTAGGGACACTAGTCAATGAGCAGTTCTTC.

This clone was seen ten or more times. This chain joins TRBV15 and TRBJ1-5, with 9 bases lining up with TRBD1. The CDR3 runs 15 residues. With 1 base clipped from V and 5 bases from J, the junction kept 3 bases outside the gene matches. From germline, CDR1 is LNHNV and CDR2 YYDKDF (reference sequence). The CDR3 protein is CATSRAGDRDQPQHF. As DNA, the CDR3 is TGTGCCACCAGCAGAGCGGGGGACAGGGATCAGCCCCAGCATTTT.

This chain links TRBV5-6 with TRBJ1-6; 7 positions match TRBD1. The germline V gene has CDR1 SGHDT and CDR2 YYEEEE. J was trimmed by 9 bases and V by 0 bases; bases with no gene match: 3. The CDR3 has 14 amino acids. The DNA for the CDR3 is TGTGCCAGCAGCTTGGAAAACAGGGGTTCACCCCTCCACTTT. It translates to CASSLENRGSPLHF.

This clone was found many times. The CDR3 loop is CATSNVGTGGDTQYF. CDR3 in DNA: TGTGCCACCAGCAATGTAGGGACGGGGGGGGATACGCAGTATTTT. The chain carries TRBV24-1 and TRBJ2-3; 8 bases are a match to TRBD2. CDR1 and CDR2 from the germline V gene are KGHDR and SFDVKD. The CDR3 is made up of 15 amino acids. Trimming at V came to 7 bases and at J to 6 bases, leaving 11 bases not matched to a gene.

This clone showed up many times. This chain connects TRBV12-3 or TRBV12-4 to TRBJ1-1; D is uncertain. The CDR3 loop spans 18 amino acids. V lost 6 bases, J lost 3 bases, and 26 bases lay in between. This CDR3 is CASSPPQKATWGDTEAFF. CDR3 nucleotide sequence: TGTGCCAGCAGCCCACCACAAAAAGCGACATGGGGTGACACTGAAGCTTTCTTT.

Comments on this clone: Given the absence of the conserved phenylalanine or tryptophan at the CDR3 end, a read error is likely. The limits of the CDR3 on the DNA are not certain, so only TCRdb's listed CDR3 is given. This chain uses TRBV20-1 with TRBJ2-6. The germline CDR1 and CDR2 sequences are DFQATT and SNEGSKA (reference sequence). The CDR3 is 14 amino acids long, termini counted. CDR3 amino acids: CSAHGGAGANVMTL.

Comment on this clone: This clone may be a read error of a much larger clone one base away. The gene calls are TRBV7-9 and TRBJ2-2; D not certain. The CDR3 totals 14 residues. The germline V gene encodes CDR1 SEHNR and CDR2 FQNEAQ (reference sequence). Here the CDR3 DNA reads TGTGCCAACAGCTTACGCTCCGGCGCCGGGGAGCTGTTTTTT. This translates into CANSLRSGAGELFF. The whole variable domain, remainder taken from reference TRBV7-9 and TRBJ2-2, is DTGVSQNPRHKITKRGQNVTFRCDPISEHNRLYWYRQTLGQGPEFLTYFQNEAQLEKSRLLSDRFSAERPKGSFSTLEIQRTEQGDSAMYLCANSLRSGAGELFFGEGSRLTVL.

This clone occurred many times. This chain joins TRBV6-1 and TRBJ1-5; 12 bases are a match to TRBD1. V lost 6 bases, J lost 4 bases, and 7 bases stayed unmatched. The CDR3 runs 16 residues. Per germline, CDR1 MNHNS and CDR2 SASEGT. The chain's CDR3 is CASRAGTGGSNQPQHF. The CDR3, as DNA: TGTGCCAGCAGAGCGGGGACAGGGGGCTCGAATCAGCCCCAGCATTTT.

A single count supports this clone. The chain joins TRBV11-2 to TRBJ1-2; maybe TRBD1 (6 bases). Germline CDR1 and CDR2: SGHAT and FQNNGV. CDR3 length: 17 amino acids. V was clipped by 0 bases and J by 8 bases, with 22 bases between them. CDR3 loop: CASSLDRGFIAGVGYTF. CDR3 nucleotide sequence: TGTGCCAGCAGCTTAGACAGGGGATTTATAGCCGGGGTCGGCTACACCTTC.